One sample yielded the 17 T cell receptor beta chains listed below, sequenced in a study of cytomegalovirus exposure and HLA in healthy donors. The PCR had 60 Vbeta and 13 Jbeta primers. The repertoire was sequenced with immunoSEQ multiplex PCR; TCRdb's copy has only in-frame clones and lacks some. The sample has roughly 78,000 clones. Sequenced material: PBMCs. These receptors originate from a boy younger than 18 in good health and CMV-seronegative.

The chain combines TRBV6-5 with TRBJ1-3, with 8 positions matching TRBD1. Germline V gene sequence: CDR1 MNHEY, CDR2 SVGAGI. J gave up 3 bases and V 6 bases, and 7 bases lay outside the gene matches. The CDR3 is 15 amino acids. The CDR3 loop reads CASSPRGLGGNTIYF. DNA of the CDR3: TGTGCCAGCAGCCCCAGGGGGCTTGGTGGAAACACCATATATTTT.

This rearrangement joins TRBV30 to TRBJ1-2; 10 positions match TRBD1. The CDR3 extends over 15 amino acids. Unmatched junction bases numbered 6, after V lost 0 bases and J lost 5 bases. From germline, CDR1 is GTSNPN and CDR2 SVGIG (reference sequence). The DNA of the CDR3 is TGTGCCTGGAGTGTAAAGACAGGGGGCGGGTATGGCTACACCTTC. This translates into CAWSVKTGGGYGYTF. Using reference TRBV30 and TRBJ1-2 for the parts outside the CDR3, the full variable domain is SQTIHQWPATLVQPVGSPLSLECTVEGTSNPNLYWYRQAAGRGLQLLFYSVGIGQISSEVPQNLSASRPQDRQFILSSKKLLLSDSGFYLCAWSVKTGGGYGYTFGSGTRLTVV.

V is TRBV9 and J is TRBJ1-3; D ambiguous. The CDR3 consists of 19 residues. CDR1 and CDR2 (germline): SGDLS, YYNGEE. The V gene lost 3 bases and the J gene lost 0 bases, with 22 bases spanning the gap. CDR3 sequence reads: CASSASLSAGLRSGNTIYF. As DNA, the CDR3 is TGTGCCAGCAGCGCATCTTTGTCAGCAGGTCTACGCTCTGGAAACACCATATATTTT.

The V gene is TRBV27, the J gene TRBJ2-7, with 7 bases lining up with TRBD2. Germline V gene lookup returns CDR1 MNHEY and CDR2 SMNVEV (reference sequence). The CDR3 extends over 18 amino acids. The J segment lost 5 bases and the V segment lost 10 bases, leaving 26 bases of the junction unmatched. In DNA, the CDR3 is TGTGCCACCCTTCCGGGACCGACGAGCGGGGTCTTAGGCCACGAGCAGTACTTC. This encodes CATLPGPTSGVLGHEQYF.

The chain combines TRBV9 with TRBJ1-2; 10 bases align to TRBD1. Germline V gene sequence: CDR1 SGDLS, CDR2 YYNGEE. After removal of 6 bases from V and 9 bases from J, the junction contained 14 bases not matched to a gene. There are 15 residues in the CDR3. The CDR3: CASNIPGTGVNSYTF. CDR3 bases: TGTGCCAGCAACATCCCAGGGACAGGGGTTAATAGCTACACCTTC.

The genes are TRBV30 and TRBJ2-7; D may be TRBD2 (5 bases). This CDR3 contains 13 residues. Germline V gene sequence: CDR1 GTSNPN, CDR2 SVGIG (reference sequence). V dropped 4 bases and J dropped 0 bases, with 10 bases sitting between them. CDR3 loop: CAWNVGISYEQYF. The CDR3 coding sequence is TGTGCCTGGAACGTCGGGATCTCCTACGAGCAGTACTTC.

This chain joins TRBV29-1 and TRBJ1-2, with D unclear. Looked up from germline, CDR1 is SQVTM and CDR2 is ANQGSEA. The CDR3 contains 12 residues. V was cut by 3 bases and J by 3 bases, with 8 bases left in between. The CDR3, as DNA: TGCAGCGTTGATTCGAGGGACTATGGCTACACCTTC. Amino acid sequence: CSVDSRDYGYTF.

This sequence joins TRBV6-4 and TRBJ2-1; perhaps TRBD2 as D (5 bases). V was clipped by 4 bases and J by 7 bases, with 11 bases between them. The CDR3 extends over 13 amino acids. Per germline, CDR1 MRHNA and CDR2 SNTAGT. CDR3 sequence reads: CASSVGVGNEQFF. CDR3 DNA sequence: TGTGCCAGCAGTGTCGGGGTGGGGAATGAGCAGTTCTTC.

The chain joins TRBV5-1 to TRBJ1-4; 7 bases are shared with TRBD1. J lost 7 bases, V lost 4 bases, and 19 bases had no gene match. This CDR3 is built from 18 residues. The germline V gene encodes CDR1 SGHRS and CDR2 YFSETQ. CDR3 sequence reads: CASSPAQGVGGASEKLFF. The CDR3 region has the DNA TGCGCCAGCAGCCCCGCCCAGGGAGTAGGGGGCGCGAGTGAAAAACTGTTTTTT.

The chain combines TRBV7-9 with TRBJ2-3; 9 positions match TRBD2. This CDR3 contains 15 residues. After removal of 2 bases from V and 7 bases from J, the junction contained 7 bases not matched to a gene. CDR1 is SEHNR and CDR2 is FQNEAQ in the germline V gene (reference sequence). CDR3: CASSLSASGANTQYF. Written as DNA, the CDR3 is TGTGCCAGCAGCTTATCGGCTAGCGGGGCGAATACGCAGTATTTT.

V and J are TRBV30 and TRBJ2-2; tentative D call: TRBD1 (5 bases). The ends were cut back, 8 bases at V and 5 bases at J, with 21 bases in the middle. Germline-derived CDR1 and CDR2 are GTSNPN and SVGIG (reference sequence). The CDR3 has 15 residues. The CDR3 loop is CAALLVAGATGELFF. The CDR3, as DNA: TGTGCCGCACTCCTCGTGGCTGGGGCAACCGGGGAGCTGTTTTTT.

J is TRBJ2-7 and V is TRBV6-1, with 7 bases that match TRBD1. Looked up from germline, CDR1 is MNHNS and CDR2 is SASEGT. The J segment lost 0 bases and the V segment lost 10 bases, leaving 3 bases of the junction unmatched. This CDR3 has 12 residues. The CDR3 region is CATRTGSYEQYF. The CDR3 DNA follows: TGTGCCACCCGGACAGGCTCCTACGAGCAGTACTTC.

DNA for the CDR3: TGTGCCAGCAGTCGGGACAGGGTTATGAACACTGAAGCTTTCTTT. Amino acid sequence: CASSRDRVMNTEAFF. The chain is built from TRBV6-1 and TRBJ1-1, with 9 positions matching TRBD1. CDR3 length: 15 amino acids. Germline assignment: CDR1 MNHNS and CDR2 SASEGT. Trimming removed 5 bases from V and 0 bases from J; junction bases left unmatched: 4.

The genes are TRBV18 and TRBJ1-3, with 7 bases aligning to TRBD1. V was pared by 1 base and J by 3 bases, with 12 bases of the junction left unmatched. Germline V gene sequence: CDR1 KGHSH, CDR2 LQKENI. The CDR3 runs 18 residues. The CDR3, as DNA: TGTGCCAGCTCACCACTCAAAAGCGACAGGGCCTTTGGAAACACCATATATTTT. Protein product: CASSPLKSDRAFGNTIYF.

The rearrangement links TRBV27 to TRBJ1-1, with D uncertain. The V end lost 2 bases, the J end lost 7 bases, and 14 bases lay between the germline ends. Germline V gene data show CDR1 as MNHEY and CDR2 as SMNVEV (reference sequence). CDR3 length equals 14 residues. The CDR3 coding sequence is TGTGCCAGCAGTTTAGTTCCCTCAGGTGGTGAAGCTTTCTTT. It encodes CASSLVPSGGEAFF.

This chain connects TRBV5-1 to TRBJ1-5; D perhaps matches TRBD1 (5 bases). The V gene lost 1 base and the J gene lost 7 bases, with 12 bases spanning the gap. In germline, CDR1 is SGHRS, CDR2 YFSETQ. The CDR3 has 14 amino acids. DNA for the CDR3: TGCGCCAGCAGCTTGCTCCTGGGGGGACAGCCCCAGCATTTT. Protein product: CASSLLLGGQPQHF. Using reference TRBV5-1 and TRBJ1-5 for the parts outside the CDR3, the full variable domain is KAGVTQTPRYLIKTRGQQVTLSCSPISGHRSVSWYQQTPGQGLQFLFEYFSETQRNKGNFPGRFSGRQFSNSRSEMNVSTLELGDSALYLCASSLLLGGQPQHFGDGTRLSIL.

In nucleotides, the CDR3 is TGCGCCAGCAGCTTGGCCCCGGAGGTCACTGAAGCTTTCTTT. It codes for CASSLAPEVTEAFF. The V and J genes are TRBV5-1 and TRBJ1-1; the D is unclear. Germline V gene data show CDR1 as SGHRS and CDR2 as YFSETQ. The CDR3 loop spans 14 amino acids. Between the trimmed V and J ends, which lost 0 bases and 4 bases, there was a span of 10 bases. The full variable domain, in which reference TRBV5-1 and TRBJ1-1 provide the parts outside the CDR3, is KAGVTQTPRYLIKTRGQQVTLSCSPISGHRSVSWYQQTPGQGLQFLFEYFSETQRNKGNFPGRFSGRQFSNSRSEMNVSTLELGDSALYLCASSLAPEVTEAFFGQGTRLTVV.